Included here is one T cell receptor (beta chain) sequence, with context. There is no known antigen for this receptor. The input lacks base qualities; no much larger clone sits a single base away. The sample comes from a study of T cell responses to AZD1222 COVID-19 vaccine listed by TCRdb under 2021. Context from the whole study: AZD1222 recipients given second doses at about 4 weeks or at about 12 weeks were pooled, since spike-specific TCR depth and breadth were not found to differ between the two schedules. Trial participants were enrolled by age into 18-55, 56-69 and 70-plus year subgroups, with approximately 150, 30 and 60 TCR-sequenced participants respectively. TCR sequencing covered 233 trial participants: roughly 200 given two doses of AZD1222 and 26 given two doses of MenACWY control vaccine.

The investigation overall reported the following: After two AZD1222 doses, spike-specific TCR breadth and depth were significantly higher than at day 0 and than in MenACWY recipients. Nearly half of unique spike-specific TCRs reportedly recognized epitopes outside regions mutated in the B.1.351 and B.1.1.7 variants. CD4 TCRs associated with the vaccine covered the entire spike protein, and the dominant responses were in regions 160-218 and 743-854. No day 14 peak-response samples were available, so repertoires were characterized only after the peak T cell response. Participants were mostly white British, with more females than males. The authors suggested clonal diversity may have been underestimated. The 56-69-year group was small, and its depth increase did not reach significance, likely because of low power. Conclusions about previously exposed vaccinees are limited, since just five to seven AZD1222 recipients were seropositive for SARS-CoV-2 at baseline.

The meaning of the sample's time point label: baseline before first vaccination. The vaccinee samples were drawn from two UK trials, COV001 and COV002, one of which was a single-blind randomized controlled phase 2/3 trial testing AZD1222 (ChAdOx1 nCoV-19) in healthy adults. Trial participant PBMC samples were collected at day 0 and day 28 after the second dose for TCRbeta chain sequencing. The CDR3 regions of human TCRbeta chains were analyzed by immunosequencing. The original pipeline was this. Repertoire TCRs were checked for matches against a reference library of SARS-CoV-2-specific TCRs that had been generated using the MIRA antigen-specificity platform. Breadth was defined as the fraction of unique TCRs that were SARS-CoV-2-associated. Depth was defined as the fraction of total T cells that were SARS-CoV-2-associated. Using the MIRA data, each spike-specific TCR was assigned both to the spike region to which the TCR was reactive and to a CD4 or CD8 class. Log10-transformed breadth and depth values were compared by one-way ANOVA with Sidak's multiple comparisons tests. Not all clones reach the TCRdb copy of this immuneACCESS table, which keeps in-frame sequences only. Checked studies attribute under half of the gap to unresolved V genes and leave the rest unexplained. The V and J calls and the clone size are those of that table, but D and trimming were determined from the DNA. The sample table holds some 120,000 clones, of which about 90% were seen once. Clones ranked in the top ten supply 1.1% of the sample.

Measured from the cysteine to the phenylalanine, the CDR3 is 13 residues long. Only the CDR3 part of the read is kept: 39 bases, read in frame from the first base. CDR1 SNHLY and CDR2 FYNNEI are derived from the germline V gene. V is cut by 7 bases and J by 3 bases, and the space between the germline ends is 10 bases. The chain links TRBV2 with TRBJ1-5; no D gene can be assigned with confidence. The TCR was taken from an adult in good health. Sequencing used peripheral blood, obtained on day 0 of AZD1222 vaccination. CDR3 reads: CASNTEINQPQHF. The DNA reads TGTGCCAGCAACACGGAGATCAATCAGCCCCAGCATTTT.